This entry is about one TCR beta chain. Its antigen remains unknown. The sample originates from a study of beta chain features in type 1 diabetes. Turning to the study itself: Comparable age, gender and cell yields were observed in patients relative to healthy donors.

Study results and limitations: Within patients, naive, central memory and Treg TCRB repertoires seemed more similar than within healthy donors. TCRB CDR3s from Type 1 diabetes patients were moderately but significantly shorter in all four CD4+ subsets.

The germline V gene encodes CDR1 MNHEY and CDR2 SVGAGI. This CDR3 spans 15 amino acids. The V end was cut by 5 bases, the J end by 5 bases, with 13 bases between. Reverse transcription of all isolated RNA meant that expressed TCRB transcripts were sequenced. TCRdb keeps only in-frame clones here, not all; method: immunoSEQ multiplex PCR. This sample carries about 45,000 clones, 66% of them seen once, and the ten largest clones take roughly 2.1%. The chain couples TRBV6-5 to TRBJ1-6; D call uncertain. The clonotype originates from a woman younger than 35 with type 1 diabetes. The material sequenced was Tregs from blood. The DNA of the CDR3 is TGTGCCAGCAGTAGGAGGAATAAGGATAATTCACCCCTCCACTTT. As protein: CASSRRNKDNSPLHF.